This T cell receptor (beta chain) was recorded in a study of OX40 agonist ivuxolimab in advanced cancers. Study details: Patients were dosed with the agonistic anti-OX40 (CD134) antibody ivuxolimab. Six ivuxolimab dose levels, 0.01 to 10 mg/kg, were given intravenously every 2 weeks. Study results and limitations: At 0.1 to 3.0 mg/kg and by week 6, clonal expansion occurred in CD4+ and CD8+ blood T cells.

From germline, CDR1 is SGHVS and CDR2 FNYEAQ. The CDR3 totals 15 residues. Trimming shortened V by 1 base and J by 4 bases, and 10 bases separated the two germline ends. Comments on this clone: The antigen is not known.

Generated by immunoSEQ multiplex PCR, the TCRdb table keeps only in-frame clones and is missing some. The sample records almost 70,000 clones, almost 90% being singletons. The sequence was collected from an adult with an advanced solid tumor such as melanoma, head and neck, liver or kidney cancer. The V and J genes are TRBV7-6 and TRBJ2-2; a weak D match, TRBD1 (5 bases). The sample was CD4+ or CD8+ T cells sorted from blood, taken in a trial of the OX40 agonist ivuxolimab. The chain's CDR3 is CASSLEGPRTGELFF. CDR3 nucleotides: TGTGCCAGCAGCTTAGAGGGGCCGCGCACCGGGGAGCTGTTTTTT.